Sequencing of this T cell receptor beta chain was carried out in a study of cytomegalovirus exposure and HLA in healthy donors. Study-wide context: T cells numbering around 190 million yielded 90 million to 140 million unique TCR beta sequences in an earlier analysis. Within the Caucasian-associated ancestry cluster were about 81% of the approximately 400 genotyped donors.

The PCR made use of 60 Vbeta and 13 Jbeta primers. The method was immunoSEQ multiplex PCR; TCRdb's version includes in-frame clones alone and lacks a portion of them. This repertoire shows around 90,000 clones, around 85% found once; its top ten account for 2.7%. Study observations and caveats: Listed as cytomegalovirus-associated were around 160 TCR beta chains. Most subjects had HLA-A and HLA-B alleles reportedly predicted accurately by TCR beta sequences.

On this clone itself: Its antigen is undetermined.

Between the trimmed V and J ends, which lost 4 bases and 0 bases, there was a span of 2 bases. The CDR3 length is 12 residues. Germline CDR1 reads MNHEY; CDR2 reads SVGAGI. The specimen was PBMCs. The chain links TRBV6-5 to TRBJ2-3; D not resolved. The clonotype originates from a young man in good health and CMV-seronegative. As DNA, the CDR3 is TGTGCCAGCAGTTCTAGCACAGATACGCAGTATTTT. This sequence encodes CASSSSTDTQYF.